The present TCR beta chain was sequenced within a study of vaccination and CD4 T cells after COVID-19. Study in general: The convalescents, six males and four females, included two who were Hispanic.

Points from the study as a whole: Median SARS-CoV-2-reactive clonotype numbers went from roughly 19 to 38; this increase was not significant. Within the convalescent patients, spike mono-reactivity was found in 304 of 307 vaccine-specific clones.

The length of the CDR3 is 15 residues. V lost 7 bases to trimming and J lost 3 bases; unmatched junction nucleotides: 6. In germline, CDR1 is MNHNS, CDR2 SASEGT. As concerns this clonotype: What it binds is not known.

TCRdb fed the PCR reads into MiXCR, producing one record per CDR3 protein. Of tens of thousands of distinct CDR3 sequences in the sample, 45% to 55% were seen once. The gene calls are TRBV6-1 and TRBJ2-7; 13 bases match TRBD2. Sequences were derived from CD4+ T cells from blood, sampled before SARS-CoV-2 vaccination. The receptor was derived from a human donor who had recovered from COVID-19. The DNA for the CDR3 is TGTGCCAGCACCGAGGGACTAGCGGGAATCTACGAGCAGTACTTC. This codes for CASTEGLAGIYEQYF.